These 5 T cell receptor beta chains were all obtained from the same sample, sequenced in a study of blood T cells in healthy people across ages. A second PCR of roughly 7 to 11 cycles used a sample-barcoded 5' primer and a J-beta primer mix. One entry per CDR3 protein results from TCRdb running MiXCR on the 5' RACE reads. The table shows around 800,000 distinct CDR3 sequences, with about 55% occurring only once. Source material: blood. Receptors originate from a man older than 75 in good health.

The sample holds a few counts of this clonotype. The chain couples TRBV2 to TRBJ2-2, with D possibly TRBD1 on 5 matching bases. This CDR3 spans 15 amino acids. V dropped 7 bases and J dropped 0 bases, with 12 bases sitting between them. CDR1 and CDR2 from the germline V gene are SNHLY and FYNNEI. CDR3 sequence (DNA): TGTGCCAGCACCATGGACACTCCGAACACCGGGGAGCTGTTTTTT. This translates into CASTMDTPNTGELFF. Based on the CDR3 plus reference TRBV2 and TRBJ2-2, the full variable domain is EPEVTQTPSHQVTQMGQEVILRCVPISNHLYFYWYRQILGQKVEFLVSFYNNEISEKSEIFDDQFSVERPDGSNFTLKIRSTKLEDSAMYFCASTMDTPNTGELFFGEGSRLTVL.

This sequence joins TRBV20-1 and TRBJ1-2; 7 nucleotides align to TRBD1. Trimming at V came to 5 bases and at J to 4 bases, leaving 4 bases not matched to a gene. The germline CDR1 and CDR2 sequences are DFQATT and SNEGSKA (reference sequence). The length of the CDR3 is 12 residues. The CDR3 DNA reads as TGCAGTGCTCCGGACAGGTTCTATGGCTACACCTTC. Translating gives CSAPDRFYGYTF.

Regarding this clonotype: A read error may explain this, as a much larger clone is one base away. The chain links TRBV28 to TRBJ1-5, with D unresolved. Trimming stripped 7 bases from V and 2 bases from J, with 12 bases between. The germline V gene has CDR1 MDHEN and CDR2 SYDVKM. The CDR3 length is 14 residues. CDR3 loop: CASTKKGRNQPQHF. The CDR3 region has the DNA TGTGCCAGCACTAAAAAGGGCCGCAATCAGCCCCAGCATTTT.

V is TRBV12-3 or TRBV12-4 and J is TRBJ2-5, with D possibly TRBD1 on 5 matching bases. Trimming stripped 5 bases from V and 2 bases from J, with 9 bases between. There are 13 residues in the CDR3. The CDR3 is CASSVHRQETQYF. The CDR3 DNA reads as TGTGCCAGCAGTGTTCACAGGCAAGAGACCCAGTACTTC.

This clonotype was observed a handful of times. CDR3 in amino acids: CSARAHEVTRGEQYF. CDR3 coding DNA: TGCAGTGCTAGAGCACACGAGGTGACGCGGGGCGAGCAGTACTTC. V and J are TRBV20-1 and TRBJ2-7; D may be TRBD2 (6 bases). This CDR3 has 15 residues. The germline V gene encodes CDR1 DFQATT and CDR2 SNEGSKA (reference sequence). Trimming stripped 1 base from V and 6 bases from J, with 19 bases between.